This section outlines one T cell receptor beta chain sequence together with its context. The record originates from a study of blood T cell repertoires in COVID-19. Across the whole study: Material from acute and convalescent COVID-19 was sourced from the United States, Italy and Spain. Sample material is recorded as cDNA or gDNA derived from T cells, B-cell-depleted T cells, or PBMCs.

This CDR3 has 11 residues. The V end lost 9 bases, the J end lost 3 bases, and 9 bases lay between the germline ends. Under the authors' procedure: Reference gene primer amplification in the assay estimated nucleated cell counts. Only in-frame clones appear in the TCRdb table, and some are missing; sequencing was by immunoSEQ multiplex PCR. Clone size and the V and J calls come from that table; the DNA yielded D and trimming. The table has about 190,000 clones, roughly four fifths seen once. The receptor comes from a middle-aged woman with acute or convalescent COVID-19. The V gene is TRBV23-1, the J gene TRBJ2-7; D might be TRBD1 (5 bases). TRBV23-1 is marked as an open reading frame, function uncertain. Source material: peripheral blood. CDR3 nucleotide sequence: TGCGCCAGACCACAGGTCTACGAGCAGTACTTC. This sequence encodes CARPQVYEQYF.